This T cell receptor beta chain was identified in a study of T cell changes during pregnancy in multiple sclerosis. V shed 3 bases, J shed 3 bases, and the junction held 16 bases outside the gene matches. The CDR3 is 19 residues long. TCRdb keeps only in-frame clones here, not all; method: immunoSEQ multiplex PCR. The table includes about 59,000 clones, approximately 94% detected once. The TCR comes from a female donor with multiple sclerosis, enrolled in a pregnancy study. This rearrangement joins TRBV23-1 to TRBJ1-5; 8 bases align to TRBD1. TRBV23-1 is reported as an ORF; its role is uncertain. Source: CD8+ T cells from peripheral blood mononuclear cells, taken after pregnancy. CDR3 DNA: TGCGCCAGCAGTCAGCTTGCTAAACCCGGGACAGGCCACAATCAGCCCCAGCATTTT. Its protein product is CASSQLAKPGTGHNQPQHF.